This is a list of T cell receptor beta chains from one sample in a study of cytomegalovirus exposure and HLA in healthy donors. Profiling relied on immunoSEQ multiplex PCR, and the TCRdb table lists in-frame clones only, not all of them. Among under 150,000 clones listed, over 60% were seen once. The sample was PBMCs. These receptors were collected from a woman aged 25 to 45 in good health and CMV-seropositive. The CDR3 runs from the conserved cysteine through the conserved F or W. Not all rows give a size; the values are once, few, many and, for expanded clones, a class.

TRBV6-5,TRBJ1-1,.,CASSYSRGGLEAFF
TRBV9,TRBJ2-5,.,CASSDPSTGVETQYF
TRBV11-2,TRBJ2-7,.,CASSLAQGPYEQYF
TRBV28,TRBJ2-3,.,CASSLDGLAGGRWAPGTQYF
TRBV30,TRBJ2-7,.,CAWSPSHEQYF
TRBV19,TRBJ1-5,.,CASSTRVYQPQHF
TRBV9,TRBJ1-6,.,CASSVNRGGSPLHF
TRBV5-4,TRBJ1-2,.,CASSSGGGAGYGYTF
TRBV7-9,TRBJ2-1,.,CSSSRDINEQFF
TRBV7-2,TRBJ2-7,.,CASSLILGLPYEQYF
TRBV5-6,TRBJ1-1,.,CASSFTADTEAFF
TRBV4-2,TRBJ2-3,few,CASSPRTSGGTDTQYF
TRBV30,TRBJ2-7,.,CAWTGQGYEQYF
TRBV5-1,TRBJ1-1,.,CASREGQGLNTEAFF
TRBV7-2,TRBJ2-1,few,CASSLFSGGYNEQFF
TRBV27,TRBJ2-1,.,CASRILGGVEQFF
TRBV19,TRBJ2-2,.,CASKIAGAGELFF
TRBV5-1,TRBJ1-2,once,CASSLASGGLGYGYTF
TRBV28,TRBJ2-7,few,CASSPPQIEQYF
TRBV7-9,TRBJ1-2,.,CASSLGTVWQDYGYTF
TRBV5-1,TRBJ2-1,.,CASSFYRASGGVEQFF
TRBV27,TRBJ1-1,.,CASSLSDRNAEAFF
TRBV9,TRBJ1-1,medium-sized,CASSPAGTGTGVSEAFF
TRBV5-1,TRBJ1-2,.,CASSSKTGGYGYTF
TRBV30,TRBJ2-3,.,CAWSSPGGYTDTQYF
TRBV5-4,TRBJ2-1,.,CASTLAGSSYNEQFF
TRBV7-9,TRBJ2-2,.,CASTIGRGTNTGELFF
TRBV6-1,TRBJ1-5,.,CASSAGQGSPNQPQHF
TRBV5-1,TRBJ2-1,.,CASSWSGTSYNEQFF
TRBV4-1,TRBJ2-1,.,CASSQEGAPSGSSYNEQFF
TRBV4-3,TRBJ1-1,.,CASSQDRGMNTEAFF
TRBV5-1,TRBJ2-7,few,CASSFTGISTYEQYF
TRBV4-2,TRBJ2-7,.,CASSQAPGRGQIYEQYF
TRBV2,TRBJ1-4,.,CASGQGGEKLFF
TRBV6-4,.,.,CASSDPGPPRGRQESYEQFF
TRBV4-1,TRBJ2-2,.,CASSRGQGYTGELFF
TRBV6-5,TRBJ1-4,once,CASSESGDEKLFF
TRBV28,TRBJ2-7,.,CASSLLSPGSYEQYF
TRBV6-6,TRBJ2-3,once,CASSYSRGDTQYF
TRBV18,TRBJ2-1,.,CASSPPPRSRGAYNEQFF
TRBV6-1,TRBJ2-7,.,CASTQSLPAYEQYF
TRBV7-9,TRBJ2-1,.,CSSSSPGNNEQFF
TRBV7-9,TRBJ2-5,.,CASSEPNRREQYF
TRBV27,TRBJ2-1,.,CASTAGGSYNEQFF
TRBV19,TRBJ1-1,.,CASSVTGTGGTEAFF
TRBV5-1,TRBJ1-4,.,CASSLQGAATNEKLFF
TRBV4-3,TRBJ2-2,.,CASSQGTGQTYSGELFF
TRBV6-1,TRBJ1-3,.,CASSEAISSGNTIYF
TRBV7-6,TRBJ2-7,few,CASSSVGLWEQYF
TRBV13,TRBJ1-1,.,CASRRDLGLTEAFF